The 27 T cell receptor beta chains in this list originate from one sample, sequenced in a study of blood T cell repertoires in COVID-19 (dated by TCRdb to 2018 to 2021). Libraries came from the immunoSEQ multiplex PCR assay. Here the immuneACCESS table is served through TCRdb, limited to in-frame sequences with V and J called. Missing clones are a known gap in these copies; in checked studies unresolved V genes cover under half, and the rest lacks a known reason. The sample table holds approximately 200,000 clones, of which roughly four fifths were seen once. The top ten clonotypes cover just under 7.5% of the sample. Sequenced material: peripheral blood. The receptors here all came from a woman between 50 and 59 years old with acute or convalescent COVID-19.

This sequence joins TRBV6-1 and TRBJ2-1; 7 bases match TRBD2. The CDR3 totals 16 residues. J gave up 3 bases and V 1 base, and 6 bases lay outside the gene matches. Germline assignment: CDR1 MNHNS and CDR2 SASEGT. CDR3 in amino acids: CASSEEMRGSYNEQFF. The CDR3 DNA sequence: TGTGCCAGCAGTGAAGAAATGCGGGGGAGCTACAATGAGCAGTTCTTC.

The rearrangement joins TRBV28 to TRBJ1-1, with a possible D match to TRBD1 (5 bases). Germline CDR1 and CDR2: MDHEN and SYDVKM. This CDR3 comprises 14 residues. Trimming stripped 5 bases from V and 10 bases from J, with 20 bases between. This CDR3 reads CASSPGMRPTGAFF. The CDR3 DNA reads as TGTGCCAGCAGTCCAGGGATGCGGCCAACGGGAGCTTTCTTT.

The chain is built from TRBV2 and TRBJ1-6; 8 positions agree with TRBD1. V dropped 8 bases and J dropped 2; count of bases not matched to a gene: 8. CDR3 length: 16 residues. The V gene's germline CDR1 is SNHLY and CDR2 FYNNEI. CDR3 nucleotides: TGTGCCAGCGTCGAACAGGGGGGGCCCTATAATTCACCCCTCCACTTT. This codes for CASVEQGGPYNSPLHF.

V is TRBV19 and J is TRBJ2-1, with D possibly being TRBD2 (5 bases). CDR3 length equals 15 residues. The germline CDR1 and CDR2 sequences are LNHDA and SQIVND (reference sequence). Trimming cost V 1 base and J 4 bases, with 11 bases left between them. The CDR3 is CASSIGLAGYNEQFF. The CDR3 DNA is TGTGCCAGTAGTATAGGCCTAGCTGGGTACAATGAGCAGTTCTTC.

The chain links TRBV19 to TRBJ2-7; tentative D call: TRBD2 (6 bases). The V end lost 5 bases, the J end lost 0 bases, and 17 bases lay between the germline ends. CDR3 size: 16 residues. The germline V gene has CDR1 LNHDA and CDR2 SQIVND (reference sequence). CDR3 in amino acids: CASSGSGTRLSYEQYF. Here the CDR3 DNA reads TGTGCCAGTAGTGGCTCCGGGACTCGCCTCTCCTACGAGCAGTACTTC.

The V call is TRBV12-3 or TRBV12-4, the J call TRBJ1-1; no clear D. The V gene lost 3 bases and the J gene lost 9 bases, with 11 bases spanning the gap. The CDR3 is 12 residues long. The chain's CDR3 is CASSFGQRQAFF. The CDR3 DNA sequence: TGTGCCAGCAGTTTCGGCCAGCGGCAAGCTTTCTTT.

This clone was seen just once. The chain carries TRBV7-2 and TRBJ2-5, with D possibly TRBD2 on 6 matching bases. The CDR3 consists of 13 residues. CDR1 is SGHTA and CDR2 is FQGNSA in the germline V gene. V lost 5 bases and J lost 4, with 11 bases in between. DNA of the CDR3: TGTGCCAGCAGCGCCTCTAGCGCAGAGACCCAGTACTTC. It is translated as CASSASSAETQYF.

This clone turned up a few times. The chain couples TRBV28 to TRBJ2-1; 9 positions match TRBD2. This CDR3 spans 14 amino acids. Germline V gives CDR1 MDHEN, CDR2 SYDVKM. Losses at the gene ends were 9 bases for V and 9 bases for J; bases not matched to a gene: 12. The CDR3 region is CASNSAGGSPEQFF. CDR3 DNA: TGTGCCAGTAACTCAGCGGGAGGTAGCCCTGAGCAGTTCTTC.

The V and J genes are TRBV5-5 and TRBJ1-5, with D tentatively TRBD1 (5 bases). This CDR3 is built from 15 residues. CDR1 and CDR2 from the germline V gene are SGHKS and YYEKEE (reference sequence). Trimming took 2 bases from V and 1 from J, leaving 10 bases between them. For the CDR3, the DNA is TGTGCCAGCAGCTTTGGGGCAGTAAGCAATCAGCCCCAGCATTTT. The encoded protein is CASSFGAVSNQPQHF.

A single count supports this clone. The genes are TRBV19 and TRBJ2-5; TRBD1 is a possible D gene (5 bases). This CDR3 has 14 residues. Between the trimmed V and J ends, which lost 4 bases and 1 base, there was a span of 10 bases. Germline V lookup: CDR1 LNHDA, CDR2 SQIVND (reference sequence). As DNA, the CDR3 is TGTGCCAGTAGTAGAGCAGGGCGCCAAGAGACCCAGTACTTC. It codes for CASSRAGRQETQYF.

The CDR3 DNA reads as TGTGCCAGCAGTTTAGCCCAGTACGAGCAGTACTTC. Amino acids: CASSLAQYEQYF. The V call is TRBV12-3 or TRBV12-4, the J call TRBJ2-7; the D is unclear. The CDR3 sequence is 12 residues long. The germline V and J ends were trimmed by 0 bases and 4 bases, with 4 bases remaining between them.

This chain links TRBV30 with TRBJ2-7; no clear D. V lost 2 bases and J 7 bases, leaving 9 bases between the germline ends. The CDR3 consists of 11 residues. The V gene's germline CDR1 is GTSNPN and CDR2 SVGIG (reference sequence). CDR3 in amino acids: CAWSPKLEQYF. CDR3 nucleotide sequence: TGTGCCTGGAGTCCTAAATTAGAGCAGTACTTC.

This clone was found once. V is TRBV20-1 and J is TRBJ2-1; tentatively, D is TRBD1 (6 bases). This CDR3 region has 14 residues. Trimming cost V 3 bases and J 7 bases, with 16 bases left between them. CDR1 is DFQATT, CDR2 SNEGSKA, per germline (reference sequence). The CDR3 DNA is TGCAGTGCTAGTAAACAGGGTCTTTGGAATGAGCAGTTCTTC. Protein: CSASKQGLWNEQFF.

Concerning this clone: The sample holds other DNA sequences that translate to the same CDR3. This sequence joins TRBV15 and TRBJ1-3; TRBD1 is a possible D gene (5 bases). The V end was cut by 6 bases, the J end by 1 base, with 13 bases between. This CDR3 is 15 amino acids long. Germline-derived CDR1 and CDR2 are LNHNV and YYDKDF (reference sequence). The CDR3: CATSRTGGSGNTIYF. CDR3 DNA: TGTGCCACCAGTAGAACCGGGGGGTCTGGAAACACCATATATTTT.

The chain's CDR3 is CASSQVQGAVGGELFF. CDR3 sequence (DNA): TGTGCCAGCAGCCAAGTTCAGGGGGCGGTGGGCGGGGAGCTGTTTTTT. This sequence joins TRBV3-1 (or the pseudogene TRBV3-2) and TRBJ2-2, with 8 bases matching TRBD1. Germline V gene sequence: CDR1 LGHDT, CDR2 YNNKEL (reference sequence). Trimming at V came to 1 base and at J to 7 bases, leaving 8 bases not matched to a gene. The CDR3 sequence is 16 residues long.

This clone was counted only a few times. The chain carries TRBV15 and TRBJ1-5; D remains unclear. Trimming took 0 bases from V and 2 from J, leaving 14 bases between them. In germline, CDR1 is LNHNV, CDR2 YYDKDF (reference sequence). The CDR3 totals 17 residues. DNA for the CDR3: TGTGCCACCAGCAGAGATCTGGCGGCGGTTGGCAATCAGCCCCAGCATTTT. It is translated as CATSRDLAAVGNQPQHF.

The chain links TRBV28 to TRBJ1-1, with a possible D match to TRBD1 (6 bases). Per germline, CDR1 MDHEN and CDR2 SYDVKM. V was trimmed by 3 bases and J by 7 bases, leaving 21 bases between them. The CDR3 runs 16 residues. The DNA for the CDR3 is TGTGCCAGCAGTTTCGGGAGCGGGACACTACCCCTTGAAGCTTTCTTT. It yields the protein CASSFGSGTLPLEAFF.

The chain recombines TRBV9 with TRBJ2-1, with 7 positions matching TRBD2. V shed 3 bases, J shed 0 bases, and the junction held 0 bases outside the gene matches. The CDR3 has 14 residues. CDR1 is SGDLS and CDR2 is YYNGEE in the germline V gene. The CDR3 nucleotides are TGTGCCAGCAGCGGCGGGGGCTCCTACAATGAGCAGTTCTTC. Its protein product is CASSGGGSYNEQFF. Supplemented by reference TRBV9 and TRBJ2-1, the full variable domain reads DSGVTQTPKHLITATGQRVTLRCSPRSGDLSVYWYQQSLDQGLQFLIQYYNGEERAKGNILERFSAQQFPDLHSELNLSSLELGDSALYFCASSGGGSYNEQFFGPGTRLTVL.

This clone has only a few counts. The chain is built from TRBV12-1 and TRBJ2-4; the table assigns TRBD2, which was not confirmed against the DNA. TRBV12-1 is described as a pseudogene. The CDR3 loop spans 14 amino acids. CDR3 sequence (DNA): TGTGCCAGCAGCTCTCCGGGACTACCATACATTCAGTACTTC. Its translation: CASSSPGLPYIQYF.

V and J are TRBV28 and TRBJ1-2; 9 bases are shared with TRBD1. The V and J ends lost 3 bases and 1 base, in that order; junction bases with no gene match: 3. The CDR3 runs 15 residues. Germline CDR1 MDHEN, CDR2 SYDVKM. The CDR3: CASSFGDRDNYGYTF. The CDR3 DNA reads as TGTGCCAGCAGTTTTGGGGACAGGGATAACTATGGCTACACCTTC.

The genes are TRBV11-2 and TRBJ1-1; D may be TRBD1 (6 bases). The CDR3 covers 15 residues. Trimming removed 0 bases at V and 5 bases at J, with 13 bases between. Looked up from germline, CDR1 is SGHAT and CDR2 is FQNNGV. In nucleotides, the CDR3 is TGTGCCAGCAGCTTAGAAGGGGGGGCGGGTACTGAAGCTTTCTTT. Protein: CASSLEGGAGTEAFF.

In the case of this clone: This specimen includes other DNA sequences encoding the same CDR3. The chain is built from TRBV6-5 and TRBJ2-7; 8 bases are a match to TRBD1. Unmatched junction bases numbered 1, after V lost 0 bases and J lost 3 bases. Germline V gives CDR1 MNHEY, CDR2 SVGAGI. The CDR3 is 14 residues long. CDR3 in amino acids: CASSYSGQDYEQYF. The DNA for the CDR3 is TGTGCCAGCAGTTACTCGGGACAGGACTACGAGCAGTACTTC.

The chain employs TRBV28 and TRBJ2-7, with 12 bases identical to TRBD1. CDR1 and CDR2 from the germline V gene are MDHEN and SYDVKM. Losses at the gene ends were 5 bases for V and 5 bases for J; bases not matched to a gene: 4. CDR3 length: 14 amino acids. The CDR3 is CASSRDRGQDEQYF. DNA of the CDR3: TGTGCCAGCAGTCGGGACAGGGGGCAGGACGAGCAGTACTTC.

In this sample, this clone turned up once. V and J are TRBV29-1 and TRBJ1-4; D perhaps matches TRBD1 (5 bases). Between the trimmed V and J ends, which lost 6 bases and 8 bases, there was a span of 16 bases. Per the germline V gene, CDR1 is SQVTM and CDR2 is ANQGSEA. The CDR3 contains 13 residues. CDR3: CSVQGVDGEKLFF. The CDR3 nucleotides read TGCAGCGTCCAGGGCGTCGATGGGGAAAAACTGTTTTTT.

V is TRBV30 and J is TRBJ1-1; TRBD1 agrees at 7 bases. The CDR3 extends over 15 amino acids. Germline loops: CDR1 GTSNPN, CDR2 SVGIG (reference sequence). The junction had 5 bases not matched to a gene; V was cut back by 0 bases and J by 1 base. The CDR3 region is CAWSVFGTANTEAFF. In DNA, the CDR3 is TGTGCCTGGAGTGTATTCGGGACAGCGAACACTGAAGCTTTCTTT. The variable domain in full, with the rest retrieved from reference TRBV30 and TRBJ1-1, is SQTIHQWPATLVQPVGSPLSLECTVEGTSNPNLYWYRQAAGRGLQLLFYSVGIGQISSEVPQNLSASRPQDRQFILSSKKLLLSDSGFYLCAWSVFGTANTEAFFGQGTRLTVV.

This chain links TRBV10-1 with TRBJ1-1; 9 nucleotides align to TRBD1. The CDR3 totals 13 residues. Germline V gene data show CDR1 as WNHNN and CDR2 as SYGVQD (reference sequence). V was pared by 4 bases and J by 5 bases, with 2 bases of the junction left unmatched. The CDR3 reads CASSVQGATEAFF. The CDR3 DNA reads as TGCGCCAGCAGTGTACAGGGGGCAACTGAAGCTTTCTTT.

The genes are TRBV2 and TRBJ2-1; tentative D call: TRBD2 (5 bases). V lost 8 bases and J 4 bases, leaving 12 bases between the germline ends. The CDR3 length is 13 residues. Germline V CDR1 and CDR2: SNHLY, FYNNEI. This CDR3 is CASGLFGYNEQFF. The CDR3 region has the DNA TGTGCCAGCGGACTGTTCGGATACAATGAGCAGTTCTTC.